This record looks at one T cell receptor (beta chain) sequence and its context. The table came from immunoSEQ multiplex PCR; TCRdb's copy has only in-frame clones and leaves some out. Seen here are under 80,000 clones, approximately 87% observed once, and the top ten hold roughly 4.2%. CDR1 and CDR2 (germline): KGHSH, LQKENI. This CDR3 has 13 amino acids. Trimming removed 1 base from V and 8 bases from J; junction bases left unmatched: 3. Any history of autoimmune disease or systemic immunosuppression disqualified patients. This specimen comes from a study of OX40 agonist ivuxolimab in advanced cancers. Overall study: The patients' treatment was ivuxolimab, an agonistic anti-OX40 (CD134) antibody. Of the patients, three showed partial responses, one with hepatocellular carcinoma and two with cutaneous melanoma.

The sequence was obtained from an adult with an advanced solid tumor such as melanoma, head and neck, liver or kidney cancer. The rearrangement joins TRBV18 to TRBJ1-2, with TRBD1 identical over 8 bases. The input for sequencing was CD4+ or CD8+ T cells sorted from blood, taken in a trial of the OX40 agonist ivuxolimab. CDR3 residues: CASSPLDRGGYTF. Written as DNA, the CDR3 is TGTGCCAGCTCACCACTTGACAGGGGAGGCTACACCTTC.